These 28 T cell receptor beta chains originate from one sample sequenced in a study of shared clonotypes between healthy human individuals. Produced via immunoSEQ multiplex PCR; TCRdb's table is partial and in-frame only. The sample records some 660,000 clones, about three quarters being singletons. The specimen was memory CD4+ T cells sorted from blood. The subset: CD45RA-negative fraction. All receptors come from a woman between 25 and 40 years old in good health.

The chain links TRBV5-8 to TRBJ2-5; D unclear. V was shortened by 3 bases and J by 1 base, with 13 bases between the two germline ends. CDR1 and CDR2 (germline): SGHTS, YDEGEE. The CDR3 is 15 residues long. CDR3 nucleotide sequence: TGTGCCAGCAGCTCCCGGGTGGGGATCCAAGAGACCCAGTACTTC. It encodes CASSSRVGIQETQYF.

This clone was seen more than once but under ten times. CDR3 nucleotide sequence: TGCAGCGTTGAACTTATTAGCGGGAGAAGCTCCTACAATGAGCAGTTCTTC. Translating it yields CSVELISGRSSYNEQFF. The chain uses TRBV29-1 and TRBJ2-1, with 9 bases identical to TRBD2. The CDR3 sequence is 17 residues long. CDR1 is SQVTM and CDR2 is ANQGSEA in the germline V gene. V dropped 2 bases and J dropped 0; count of bases not matched to a gene: 8.

V and J are TRBV19 and TRBJ1-5; maybe TRBD1 (6 bases). V lost 4 bases and J lost 0, with 16 bases in between. The germline gives CDR1 LNHDA, CDR2 SQIVND (reference sequence). This CDR3 spans 17 amino acids. Here the CDR3 DNA reads TGTGCCAGTAGTACCTCCGGGACACCTTATAGCAATCAGCCCCAGCATTTT. The encoded protein is CASSTSGTPYSNQPQHF.

A remark on this clone: The sample has other DNA sequences that encode this CDR3 too. The gene calls are TRBV6-1 and TRBJ1-2; 9 bases line up with TRBD1. The CDR3 sequence is 13 residues long. After removal of 4 bases from V and 4 bases from J, the junction contained 1 base not matched to a gene. In germline, CDR1 is MNHNS, CDR2 SASEGT. The CDR3 loop is CASSATGGYGYTF. DNA for the CDR3: TGTGCCAGCAGTGCGACAGGGGGCTATGGCTACACCTTC.

The chain employs TRBV6-5 and TRBJ1-5, with no clear D. The V and J ends lost 5 bases and 3 bases respectively, with 8 bases between them. The CDR3 is made up of 13 amino acids. The V gene's germline CDR1 is MNHEY and CDR2 SVGAGI. This chain's CDR3 is CASSKRINQPQHF. CDR3 bases: TGTGCCAGCAGTAAGCGAATCAATCAGCCCCAGCATTTT.

A remark on this clone: A much more abundant neighbour one base away suggests this may be a read error. Other DNA sequences in this sample translate to the same CDR3. The rearrangement links TRBV25-1 to TRBJ2-7; D call uncertain. Germline CDR1 and CDR2: MGHDK and SYGVNS. This CDR3 has 10 amino acids. The germline V and J ends were trimmed by 8 bases and 3 bases, with 5 bases remaining between them. CDR3 sequence (DNA): TGTGCCAGCGGTCACTACGAGCAGTACTTC. It encodes CASGHYEQYF.

This chain connects TRBV5-8 to TRBJ2-3, with unresolved D. The germline V gene has CDR1 SGHTS and CDR2 YDEGEE. V shed 5 bases and J shed 6 bases, with 10 bases lying between them. The CDR3 is made up of 12 amino acids. This chain's CDR3 is CASRGYSDTQYF. The CDR3 region has the DNA TGTGCCAGCAGGGGGTATTCGGATACGCAGTATTTT.

The chain joins TRBV11-3 to TRBJ2-7; D is uncertain. Deletions cut 5 bases from V and 4 bases from J, with 9 bases between. This CDR3 is 12 amino acids long. In germline, CDR1 is SGHNT, CDR2 YENEEA. CDR3 region: CASSKDGYEQYF. DNA for the CDR3: TGTGCCAGCAGCAAGGATGGTTACGAGCAGTACTTC.

Note on this clone: The identical CDR3 is also encoded by other nucleotide sequences in the sample. V and J are TRBV29-1 and TRBJ2-7; D not certain. V lost 4 bases and J 1 base, leaving 8 bases between the germline ends. The germline V gene has CDR1 SQVTM and CDR2 ANQGSEA. The CDR3 length is 12 residues. This CDR3 is CSVVLDSYEQYF. The CDR3 nucleotides are TGCAGCGTTGTTCTCGATTCCTACGAGCAGTACTTC.

The rearrangement joins TRBV5-1 to TRBJ2-1, with a tentative D call TRBD2 (7 bases). This CDR3 is 15 amino acids long. V was cut by 6 bases and J by 6 bases, with 19 bases left in between. Germline V CDR1 and CDR2: SGHRS, YFSETQ. The CDR3, as DNA: TGCGCCAGCACCACCTTGGGGGGGGCGAGCAATGAGCAGTTCTTC. It specifies CASTTLGGASNEQFF.

This chain links TRBV6-6 with TRBJ1-4; D is uncertain. Germline V gene lookup returns CDR1 MNHNY and CDR2 SVGAGI (reference sequence). Trimming took 6 bases from V and 8 from J, leaving 16 bases between them. This CDR3 region has 14 residues. The CDR3, as DNA: TGTGCCAGCAGCCCATTCGGCCGAGACGAAAAACTGTTTTTT. Translation gives CASSPFGRDEKLFF.

The chain employs TRBV27 and TRBJ1-1; no reliable D call. CDR1 and CDR2 from the germline V gene are MNHEY and SMNVEV (reference sequence). Trimming cost V 5 bases and J 5 bases, with 18 bases left between them. The CDR3 sequence is 15 residues long. The CDR3 sequence: CASSPHIRSRTEAFF. In DNA form, the CDR3 reads TGTGCCAGCAGTCCCCATATCCGCTCTCGGACTGAAGCTTTCTTT.

The genes are TRBV6-1 and TRBJ1-5; perhaps TRBD1 as D (5 bases). The ends were cut back, 0 bases at V and 4 bases at J, with 13 bases in the middle. There are 16 residues in the CDR3. CDR1 and CDR2 (germline): MNHNS, SASEGT. CDR3: CASSEAFGGLNQPQHF. The CDR3 DNA sequence: TGTGCCAGCAGTGAAGCCTTCGGGGGGTTAAATCAGCCCCAGCATTTT.

V and J are TRBV2 and TRBJ1-3, with a tentative D call TRBD1 (6 bases). With 7 bases removed from V and 3 bases from J, the gap between germline ends came to 10 bases. The germline V gene has CDR1 SNHLY and CDR2 FYNNEI. The CDR3 is 13 residues long. The CDR3 nucleotides are TGTGCCAGCATGTTGGACAGTGGAAACACCATATATTTT. Translating gives CASMLDSGNTIYF.

The chain carries TRBV6-5 and TRBJ2-3; D is unresolved. V was trimmed by 1 base and J by 4 bases, leaving 9 bases between them. The CDR3 is 14 residues long. Germline V gene lookup returns CDR1 MNHEY and CDR2 SVGAGI. The CDR3 protein is CASSYFTAADTQYF. The CDR3 nucleotides are TGTGCCAGCAGTTACTTTACCGCTGCAGATACGCAGTATTTT.

This sequence joins TRBV6-1 and TRBJ2-4; 8 bases are a match to TRBD1. The ends lost 1 base at V and 2 bases at J; junction bases unmatched: 4. CDR1 MNHNS and CDR2 SASEGT come from the germline V gene. The CDR3 is 16 amino acids. The CDR3 coding sequence is TGTGCCAGCAGTGAAGGGACAGGGACATCCAAAAACATTCAGTACTTC. Residues: CASSEGTGTSKNIQYF.

This clone has only a few counts. The gene calls are TRBV14 and TRBJ2-5, with 8 bases lining up with TRBD1. The CDR3 is 15 residues long. Trimming at V came to 3 bases and at J to 1 base, leaving 4 bases not matched to a gene. Germline CDR1 and CDR2: SGHDN and FVKESK. The CDR3 region is CASSHLTGAQETQYF. The DNA of the CDR3 is TGTGCCAGCAGCCACCTGACAGGGGCCCAAGAGACCCAGTACTTC.

The V gene is TRBV5-8, the J gene TRBJ2-1; possible D gene TRBD2, 5 bases. This CDR3 comprises 16 residues. Deletions cut 0 bases from V and 0 bases from J, with 10 bases between. Germline CDR1 and CDR2: SGHTS and YDEGEE. The CDR3 nucleotides are TGTGCCAGCAGCTTGGCCAAGCGGAGCTCCTACAATGAGCAGTTCTTC. Translation gives CASSLAKRSSYNEQFF.

This clone was seen only a few times. The chain carries TRBV4-2 and TRBJ1-4; 7 bases are shared with TRBD1. Germline V CDR1 and CDR2: LGHNA, YNFKEQ. This CDR3 has 14 amino acids. With 3 bases clipped from V and 8 bases from J, the junction kept 6 bases outside the gene matches. The CDR3 nucleotides are TGTGCCAGCAGCCAGGGACAGAGGGACGAAAAACTGTTTTTT. Its protein product is CASSQGQRDEKLFF.

The chain links TRBV5-4 to TRBJ2-2, with TRBD2 identical over 8 bases. CDR1 SGHNT and CDR2 YYREEE come from the germline V gene (reference sequence). The CDR3 totals 18 residues. V trimming: 9 bases; J trimming: 0 bases; junction bases outside the gene matches: 16. CDR3 sequence (DNA): TGTGCCACTCGAGCGGCGGGAGGAAGAAAAACGAACACCGGGGAGCTGTTTTTT. It codes for CATRAAGGRKTNTGELFF.

The rearrangement joins TRBV5-4 to TRBJ2-5; 10 nucleotides agree with TRBD2. V gave up 5 bases and J gave up 5 bases; unmatched junction bases: 9. The germline V gene has CDR1 SGHNT and CDR2 YYREEE (reference sequence). This CDR3 is built from 15 residues. The CDR3 protein is CASRDKREGRETQYF. The CDR3 DNA reads as TGTGCCAGCAGGGACAAGCGGGAGGGCCGGGAGACCCAGTACTTC.

The chain carries TRBV27 and TRBJ1-5; 7 nucleotides line up with TRBD1. Unmatched junction bases numbered 10, after V lost 6 bases and J lost 5 bases. The CDR3 is 15 residues long. Germline-derived CDR1 and CDR2 are MNHEY and SMNVEV (reference sequence). CDR3 DNA: TGTGCCAGCAGATACAGGTCAGGGGGAGATCAGCCCCAGCATTTT. Protein product: CASRYRSGGDQPQHF.

J is TRBJ2-1 and V is TRBV4-1; no reliable D call. Trimming cost V 2 bases and J 3 bases, with 11 bases left between them. The germline V gene encodes CDR1 MGHRA and CDR2 YSYEKL. The CDR3 covers 15 residues. In nucleotides, the CDR3 is TGCGCCAGCAGCCAAAGCCTAACGGTCTACAATGAGCAGTTCTTC. Encoded protein: CASSQSLTVYNEQFF.

J is TRBJ1-2 and V is TRBV5-8; maybe TRBD1 (5 bases). V gave up 4 bases and J gave up 2 bases, with 15 bases separating them. This CDR3 region has 15 residues. The V gene's germline CDR1 is SGHTS and CDR2 YDEGEE. The CDR3 DNA is TGTGCCAGCAGCCTGCGGAAGACAGCGAACTATGGCTACACCTTC. It yields the protein CASSLRKTANYGYTF.

The CDR3: CASSGGGATYGYTF. In DNA form, the CDR3 reads TGTGCCAGCAGCGGGGGAGGAGCTACCTATGGCTACACCTTC. V gene TRBV5-4 combines with J gene TRBJ1-2, with TRBD1 as a possible D gene (5 bases). Trimming took off 4 bases at V and 4 bases at J, with 14 bases between the two ends. This CDR3 has 14 residues. The germline gives CDR1 SGHNT, CDR2 YYREEE (reference sequence). The full variable domain, rest sourced from reference TRBV5-4 and TRBJ1-2, is ETGVTQSPTHLIKTRGQQVTLRCSSQSGHNTVSWYQQALGQGPQFIFQYYREEENGRGNFPPRFSGLQFPNYSSELNVNALELDDSALYLCASSGGGATYGYTFGSGTRLTVV.

This chain links TRBV27 with TRBJ2-7; possibly TRBD2 for D (6 bases). The CDR3 totals 15 residues. Germline V gene data show CDR1 as MNHEY and CDR2 as SMNVEV (reference sequence). V lost 2 bases to trimming and J lost 5 bases, with 16 bases between them. The CDR3 sequence is CASSLGRDLDNEQYF. The DNA for the CDR3 is TGTGCCAGCAGTTTAGGGCGGGATCTCGATAACGAGCAGTACTTC.

This chain uses TRBV6-1 with TRBJ2-1, with D hard to call. Trimming left V 6 bases short and J 7 bases short, with 13 bases between. The CDR3 has 13 amino acids. Germline V gene data show CDR1 as MNHNS and CDR2 as SASEGT. The CDR3 loop is CASSANGGNEQFF. For the CDR3, the DNA is TGTGCCAGCAGCGCAAATGGTGGAAATGAGCAGTTCTTC.

The chain links TRBV16 to TRBJ2-7, with 8 bases matching TRBD1. Germline CDR1 and CDR2: KGHSY and FQNENV. J lost 7 bases, V lost 10 bases, and 12 bases had no gene match. There are 13 residues in the CDR3. The CDR3 sequence: CATSGAGGLEQYF. CDR3 coding DNA: TGTGCCACCTCCGGCGCAGGGGGCCTGGAGCAGTACTTC.